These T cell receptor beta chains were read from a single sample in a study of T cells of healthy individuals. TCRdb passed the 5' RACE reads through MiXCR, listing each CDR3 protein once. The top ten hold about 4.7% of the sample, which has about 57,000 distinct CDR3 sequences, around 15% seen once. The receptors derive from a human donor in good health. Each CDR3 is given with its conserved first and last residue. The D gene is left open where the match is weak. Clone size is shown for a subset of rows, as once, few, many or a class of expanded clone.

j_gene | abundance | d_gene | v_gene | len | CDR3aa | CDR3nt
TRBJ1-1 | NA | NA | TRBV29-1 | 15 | CSALSNSGPFPEAFF | TGCAGCGCACTTTCTAACTCCGGACCGTTTCCTGAAGCTTTCTTT
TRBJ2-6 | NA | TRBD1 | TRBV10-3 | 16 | CAISRGQPSGANVLTF | TGTGCCATCAGCCGGGGACAGCCCTCTGGGGCCAACGTCCTGACTTTC
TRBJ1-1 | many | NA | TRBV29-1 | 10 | CSVGDTEAFF | TGCAGCGTTGGAGACACTGAAGCTTTCTTT
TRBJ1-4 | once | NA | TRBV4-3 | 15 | CASSQVVKRTEKLFF | TGCGCCAGCAGCCAAGTAGTCAAGAGAACCGAAAAACTGTTTTTT
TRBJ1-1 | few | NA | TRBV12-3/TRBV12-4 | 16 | CASSPEGVVVNTEAFF | TGTGCCAGCAGTCCAGAGGGGGTAGTCGTGAACACTGAAGCTTTCTTT
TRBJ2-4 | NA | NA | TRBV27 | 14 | CASSLRGLGNIQYF | TGTGCCAGCAGTTTGAGAGGCCTGGGAAACATTCAGTACTTC
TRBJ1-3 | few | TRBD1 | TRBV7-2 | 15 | CASSPGQGPGNTIYF | TGTGCCAGCAGCCCGGGACAGGGCCCTGGAAACACCATATATTTT
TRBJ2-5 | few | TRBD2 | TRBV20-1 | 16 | CSATGLAGGPGETQYF | TGCAGTGCTACCGGACTAGCGGGAGGGCCCGGAGAGACCCAGTACTTC
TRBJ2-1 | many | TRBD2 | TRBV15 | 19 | CATSLLTSGSMGYYNEQFF | TGTGCCACCAGCCTATTGACTAGCGGGAGTATGGGATACTACAATGAGCAGTTCTTC
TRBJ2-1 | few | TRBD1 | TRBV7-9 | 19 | CASSLALGAGGFVGYEQFF | TGTGCCAGCAGCTTAGCTTTAGGGGCAGGGGGCTTTGTAGGCTATGAGCAGTTCTTC
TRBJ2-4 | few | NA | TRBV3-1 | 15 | CASSPPGLAKNIQYF | TGTGCCAGCAGCCCACCGGGACTAGCCAAAAACATTCAGTACTTC
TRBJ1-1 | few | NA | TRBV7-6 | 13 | CASSLEGSTEAFF | TGTGCCAGCAGCTTAGAGGGGAGCACTGAAGCTTTCTTT
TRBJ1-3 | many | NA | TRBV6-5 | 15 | CASSSRLLSGNTIYF | TGTGCCAGCAGTTCGCGACTCTTATCTGGAAACACCATATATTTT
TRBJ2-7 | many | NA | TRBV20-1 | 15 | CSAYDQGSISYEQYF | TGCAGTGCTTATGATCAGGGTTCCATATCCTACGAGCAGTACTTC
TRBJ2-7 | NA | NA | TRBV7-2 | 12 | CASSLGLGEQYF | TGTGCCAGCAGCTTAGGGTTAGGCGAGCAGTACTTC
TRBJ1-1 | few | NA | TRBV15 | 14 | CATSRDRKNTEAFF | TGTGCCACCAGCAGAGATCGGAAGAACACTGAAGCTTTCTTT
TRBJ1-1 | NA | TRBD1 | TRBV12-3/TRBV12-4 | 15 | CASSLTGTKNTEAFF | TGTGCCAGCAGTTTGACAGGGACTAAGAACACTGAAGCTTTCTTT
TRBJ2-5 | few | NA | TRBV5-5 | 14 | CASNPLNRQETQYF | TGTGCCAGCAACCCGTTAAATAGACAAGAGACCCAGTACTTC
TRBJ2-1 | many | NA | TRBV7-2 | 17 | CASSLAGGSLNYNEQFF | TGTGCCAGCAGCTTAGCGGGCGGAAGCCTCAACTACAATGAGCAGTTCTTC
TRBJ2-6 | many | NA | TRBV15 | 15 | CATSREGSGANVLTF | TGTGCCACCAGCAGAGAAGGAAGTGGGGCCAACGTCCTGACTTTC
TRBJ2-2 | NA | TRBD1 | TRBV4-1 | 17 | CASSQEDRRTNTGELFF | TGCGCCAGCAGCCAGGAGGACAGGCGAACGAACACCGGGGAGCTGTTTTTT
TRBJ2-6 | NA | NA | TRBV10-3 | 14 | CAISGVSGANVLTF | TGTGCCATCAGTGGGGTGTCAGGGGCCAACGTCCTGACTTTC
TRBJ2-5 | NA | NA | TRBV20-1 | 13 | CSAPGTRQETQYF | TGCAGTGCCCCAGGGACACGCCAAGAGACCCAGTACTTC
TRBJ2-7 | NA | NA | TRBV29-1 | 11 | CSVRRGSEQYF | TGCAGCGTACGGCGGGGAAGCGAGCAGTACTTC
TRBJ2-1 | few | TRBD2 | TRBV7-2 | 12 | CASSLLAGEMFF | TGTGCCAGCAGCCTCCTAGCGGGAGAGATGTTCTTC
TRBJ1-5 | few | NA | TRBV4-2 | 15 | CASSHIRTANQPQHF | TGTGCCAGCAGCCATATCCGGACAGCAAATCAGCCCCAGCATTTT
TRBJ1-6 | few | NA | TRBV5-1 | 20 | CASSQRQSTLLLNSDSPLHF | TGCGCCAGCAGCCAAAGACAGTCCACTCTGCTCCTCAATTCTGATTCACCCCTCCACTTT
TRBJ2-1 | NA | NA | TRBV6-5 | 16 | CASSYDGGSSYNEQFF | TGTGCCAGCAGTTACGATGGGGGAAGCTCCTACAATGAGCAGTTCTTC
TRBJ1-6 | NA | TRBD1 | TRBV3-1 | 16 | CASSPSGTGVNSPLHF | TGTGCCAGCAGCCCCTCCGGGACAGGGGTTAATTCACCCCTCCACTTT
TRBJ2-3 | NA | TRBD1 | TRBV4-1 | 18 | CASSQILTGTGRTDTQYF | TGCGCCAGCAGCCAGATCCTCACCGGGACAGGGCGCACAGATACGCAGTATTTT
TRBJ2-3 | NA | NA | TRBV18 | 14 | CASSPPRVADTQYF | TGTGCCAGCTCACCACCCAGGGTTGCAGATACGCAGTATTTT
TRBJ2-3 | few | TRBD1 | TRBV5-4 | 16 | CASSPTNNRGPDTQYF | TGTGCCAGCAGCCCCACAAACAACAGGGGGCCAGATACGCAGTATTTT
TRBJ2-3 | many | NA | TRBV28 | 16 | CASRGPGTGSTDTQYF | TGTGCCAGCAGGGGGCCCGGGACGGGGAGCACAGATACGCAGTATTTT
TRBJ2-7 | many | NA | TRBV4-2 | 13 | CASSVPLTGEQYF | TGTGCCAGCAGCGTCCCCTTAACCGGCGAGCAGTACTTC
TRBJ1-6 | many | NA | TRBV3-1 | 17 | CASTNRDTSSYNSPLHF | TGTGCCAGCACCAACCGGGACACAAGCTCCTATAATTCACCCCTCCACTTT